The rows below give T cell receptor beta chains drawn from one sample of a study of beta chain features in type 1 diabetes. Clones were sequenced by immunoSEQ multiplex PCR, and TCRdb holds only the in-frame ones, with some missing. The sample lists some 640,000 clones, roughly an eighth occurring once. The sequenced sample consisted of naive CD4+ T cells from blood. Source of these receptors: a man aged 18 to 29 with type 1 diabetes. Both conserved end residues are part of each CDR3. The D gene is left open where the match is weak. Rows give clone size only sometimes, using once, few, many, or a class for an expanded clone.

clone_size j_call d_call v_call cdr3_nt cdr3_aa
- TRBJ1-2 - TRBV30 TGTGCCTGGAGTGTACCGAGCACCAGTGGCTACACCTTC CAWSVPSTSGYTF
- TRBJ2-1 - TRBV7-9 TGTGCCAGCCCGGAGGATGAGCAGTTCTTC CASPEDEQFF
- TRBJ2-2 - TRBV19 TGTGCCAGTAGTACCGACTTGGTGTTTTTT CASSTDLVFF
few TRBJ2-1 - TRBV7-2 TGTGCCAGCAGCGCTAGGGGTTTGGATGAGCAGTTCTTC CASSARGLDEQFF
- TRBJ1-4 - TRBV29-1 TGCAGCGTCCTGACTACTGCAACTAATGAAAAACTGTTTTTT CSVLTTATNEKLFF
- TRBJ2-7 - TRBV6-5 TGTGCCAGCAGTTACTCGTCAGGGAGCTACGAGCAGTACTTC CASSYSSGSYEQYF
few TRBJ2-3 - TRBV30 TGTGCCTGGGCAATGGGGGGGGCCTTGAAAGATACGCAGTATTTT CAWAMGGALKDTQYF
- TRBJ2-1 TRBD1 TRBV14 TGTGCCAGCAGCCCAGGGACAGGGTACAATGAGCAGTTCTTC CASSPGTGYNEQFF
- TRBJ1-3 - TRBV18 TGTGCCAGCTCACCCCGACAAGGAAACACCATATATTTT CASSPRQGNTIYF
few TRBJ1-2 - TRBV28 TGTGCCAGCAGTTTTAGACAGGTCGAAACCTTC CASSFRQVETF
- TRBJ2-7 - TRBV13 TGTGCCAGCAGCTTCTACCGGGACAAGACCTACGAGCAGTACTTC CASSFYRDKTYEQYF
- TRBJ1-5 - TRBV30 TGTGCCTGGAGTCAGCTTCGACCTAGCAATCAGCCCCAGCATTTT CAWSQLRPSNQPQHF
- TRBJ2-5 TRBD2 TRBV5-4 TGTGCCAGCAGCTTGTCGTTGACTAGCGGAGAATCAAAAGAGACCCAGTACTTC CASSLSLTSGESKETQYF
- TRBJ2-4 - TRBV9 TGTGCCAGCAGCGTAGAAAGCAAAAACATTCAGTACTTC CASSVESKNIQYF
few TRBJ1-2 - TRBV21-1 TGTGCCAGCAGCAAATTCCCGTGCTATGGCTACACCTTC CASSKFPCYGYTF
few TRBJ2-5 - TRBV30 TGTGCCTGGAGTGTACGCGACAGACAAGAGACCCAGTACTTC CAWSVRDRQETQYF
- TRBJ2-7 - TRBV16 TGTGCCAGCAGCCAAAATAACTACGAGCAGTACTTC CASSQNNYEQYF
- TRBJ2-2 - TRBV30 TGTGCCTGGAGACGATCCCCCAGTAACACCGGGGAGCTGTTTTTT CAWRRSPSNTGELFF
few TRBJ1-5 - TRBV7-2 TGTGCCAGCAGCTTAGGCAGGGTGGGTGATCAGCCCCAGCATTTT CASSLGRVGDQPQHF
few TRBJ2-7 TRBD2 TRBV30 TGTGCCTGGAGTGACTCGGCTAGCGGCCTCTACGAGCAGTACTTC CAWSDSASGLYEQYF
few TRBJ2-2 TRBD2 TRBV5-1 TGCGCCACCAGACTAGCCGGGAACACCGGGGAGCTGTTTTTT CATRLAGNTGELFF
few TRBJ2-5 TRBD2 TRBV5-1 TGCGCCAGCAGCTCCTCCCGATGGAGCGGGAGGCAGACCCAGTACTTC CASSSSRWSGRQTQYF
- TRBJ2-7 - TRBV9 TGTGCCAGCAGCGACACCTCAGCCGTGCAGTACTTC CASSDTSAVQYF
- TRBJ2-3 - TRBV6-5 TGTGCCAGCAGTTACCTCCTGGGCACAGATACGCAGTATTTT CASSYLLGTDTQYF
few TRBJ2-4 TRBD2 TRBV2 TGTGCCAGCAGTGAAACTAGCGGGGTAGCCAAAAACATTCAGTACTTC CASSETSGVAKNIQYF
few TRBJ1-1 - TRBV5-4 TGTGCCAGCAGCGGATTACAGGGAGGCGACACTGAAGCTTTCTTT CASSGLQGGDTEAFF
few TRBJ2-7 - TRBV5-1 TGCGCCAGCAGCTCCATAGGGACCGCCTACGAGCAGTACTTC CASSSIGTAYEQYF
- TRBJ1-3 - TRBV7-2 TGTGCCAGCAGAAACAGGATCTCTGGAAACACCATATATTTT CASRNRISGNTIYF
few TRBJ2-1 TRBD1 TRBV11-1 TGTGCCAGCAGTTTCAAGACAGGGTTTAACAATGAGCAGTTCTTC CASSFKTGFNNEQFF
few TRBJ2-7 - TRBV14 TGTGCCAGCAGCCAAGGATCGAGATCCCTCTACGAGCAGTACTTC CASSQGSRSLYEQYF
few TRBJ1-1 - TRBV19 TGTGCCAGTAGTATGGGTCGACAGTATACTGAAGCTTTCTTT CASSMGRQYTEAFF
few TRBJ2-7 - TRBV4-2 TGTGCCAGCAGCTTCCACGACAGTCTCTCCTACGAGCAGTACTTC CASSFHDSLSYEQYF
few TRBJ2-3 - TRBV9 TGTGCCAGCAGCGATGCAGATACGCAGTATTTT CASSDADTQYF
- TRBJ2-2 - TRBV7-2 TGTGCCAGCAGCTTAGAATGGGACACCGGGGAGCTGTTTTTT CASSLEWDTGELFF
- TRBJ2-5 - TRBV6-6 TGTGCCAGCAGTTACCCCGGACTAAGTGAGACCCAGTACTTC CASSYPGLSETQYF
- TRBJ1-1 - TRBV30 TGTGCCTGGAGAGTGGGTGTGGTATGGGGAGGTAACACTGAAGCTTTCTTT CAWRVGVVWGGNTEAFF
few TRBJ2-5 TRBD1 TRBV6-5 TGTGCCAGCAGTTCCGCTCAGACAGGGGATTTCGAGACCCAGTACTTC CASSSAQTGDFETQYF
few TRBJ1-5 TRBD1 TRBV23-1 TGCGCCAGCAGTCAATGGACAGGGGCACTAAACAATCAGCCCCAGCATTTT CASSQWTGALNNQPQHF
few TRBJ2-1 - TRBV7-3 TGTGCCAGCAGCTCCGTCTACAATGAGCAGTTCTTC CASSSVYNEQFF
- TRBJ1-4 TRBD1 TRBV27 TGTGCCAGCAGTTCCCCAGGGGGTATGAATGAAAAACTGTTTTTT CASSSPGGMNEKLFF
- TRBJ1-1 - TRBV11-2 TGTGCCAGCAGACTCGGACAGTCCATGAACACTGAAGCTTTCTTT CASRLGQSMNTEAFF
few TRBJ2-5 - TRBV6-5 TGTGCCAGCAGTTACTCAGGGTTCCAAGAGACCCAGTACTTC CASSYSGFQETQYF
few TRBJ1-3 - TRBV30 TGTGCCTGGAGTGTATCCAGGGCCTCGGATTTT CAWSVSRASDF
- TRBJ2-5 - TRBV21-1 TGTGCCAGCAAGGGCCCGGGACTAGCTAGAGAGACCCAGTACTTC CASKGPGLARETQYF
few TRBJ2-6 - TRBV5-6 TGTGCCAGCAGTACCCACTCTGGGGCCAACGTCCTGACTTTC CASSTHSGANVLTF
- TRBJ2-5 - TRBV7-2 TGTGCCAGCAGCTTTTTATCCGTGGAGACCCAGTACTTC CASSFLSVETQYF
few TRBJ2-5 TRBD1 TRBV2 TGTGCCAGCAGTTTACAGGGGCCTCAAGAGACCCAGTACTTC CASSLQGPQETQYF
- TRBJ2-4 TRBD2 TRBV2 TGTGCCAGCAGTGAAGGGACTAGCGGGAGTCGGAACATTCAGTACTTC CASSEGTSGSRNIQYF
- TRBJ2-1 - TRBV11-3 TGTGCCAGCAGCTTAGTAGACGGGAGCTTCGATGAGCAGTTCTTC CASSLVDGSFDEQFF
many TRBJ2-7 - TRBV30 TGTGCCTGGAGTGTTAAACCTTGGGACTACGAGCAGTACTTC CAWSVKPWDYEQYF
- TRBJ2-3 TRBD2 TRBV7-2 TGTGCCAGCAGCTTATATGGACTAGAGACAGATACGCAGTATTTT CASSLYGLETDTQYF
few TRBJ2-1 - TRBV19 TGTGCCAGTAGTATGGGATCCCCCAGGCAGTTCTTC CASSMGSPRQFF
few TRBJ2-2 - TRBV7-3 TGTGCCAGCAGGGACACGAGGAGTGCCGGGGAGCTGTTTTTT CASRDTRSAGELFF
few TRBJ2-1 - TRBV21-1 TGTGCCAGCAGACGGTCCGGGACTAGCGAAAGCTCCTACAATGAGCAGTTCTTC CASRRSGTSESSYNEQFF